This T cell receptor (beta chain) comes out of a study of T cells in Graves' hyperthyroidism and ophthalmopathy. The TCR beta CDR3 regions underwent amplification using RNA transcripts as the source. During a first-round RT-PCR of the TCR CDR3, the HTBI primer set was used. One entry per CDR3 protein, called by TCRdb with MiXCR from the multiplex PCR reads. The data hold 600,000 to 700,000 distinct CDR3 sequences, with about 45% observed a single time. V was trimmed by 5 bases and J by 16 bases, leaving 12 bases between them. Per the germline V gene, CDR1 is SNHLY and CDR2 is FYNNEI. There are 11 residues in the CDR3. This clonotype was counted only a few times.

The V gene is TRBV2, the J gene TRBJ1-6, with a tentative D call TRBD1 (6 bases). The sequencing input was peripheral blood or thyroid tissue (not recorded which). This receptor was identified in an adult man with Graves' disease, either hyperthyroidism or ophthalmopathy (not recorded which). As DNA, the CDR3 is TGTGCCAGCAGTTTAAGGACAGATCTCCACTTT. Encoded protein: CASSLRTDLHF.